This TCR beta chain was identified in a study of immune evolution from preneoplasia to lung adenocarcinoma. Study background: HLA loss of heterozygosity: under 7.5% AIS, under 19% MIA, about 35% ADC, none AAH. Study-level results: Normal lung had the highest top T cell clone frequencies.

Histologic diagnosis was independently verified by two lung pathologists. Details on this clone: The antigen remains undetermined.

Clones were sequenced by immunoSEQ multiplex PCR, and TCRdb holds only the in-frame ones, with some missing. The table has around 10,000 clones, 60% to 85% seen once; the top ten hold 3.5% to 5%. Trimming stripped 3 bases from V and 6 bases from J, with 11 bases between. This CDR3 spans 13 amino acids. The germline CDR1 and CDR2 sequences are SNHLY and FYNNEI. The sequence came from a person aged 55-80 years with lung adenocarcinoma. The sequenced material came from FFPE minimally invasive lung adenocarcinoma tissue. V gene TRBV2 combines with J gene TRBJ1-2; TRBD1 is a possible D gene (5 bases). CDR3 amino acids: CASSEAGWDGYTF. Written as DNA, the CDR3 is TGTGCCAGCAGTGAGGCAGGGTGGGATGGCTACACCTTC.